This record concerns one T cell receptor (beta chain) sequence. The target antigen is unknown. The junction departs from germline at one end; a sequencing error may be responsible. The data are from a study of cytomegalovirus exposure and HLA in healthy donors. Regarding the study as a whole: A cluster of highly shared sequence variants was likely a sequencing artifact. The number of N-insertions in an Asian-associated ancestry cluster was reportedly below the 666-donor mean in a later analysis.

A multiplex PCR was run with 60 Vbeta primers and 13 Jbeta primers. Libraries were prepared by immunoSEQ multiplex PCR; TCRdb keeps only in-frame clonotypes and omits some of them. This sample has about 120,000 clones, with 78% found just once. Sequencing was carried out using PBMCs. The sequence came from a woman in her twenties or thirties in good health and CMV-seropositive.

The CDR3 sequence is CASSLGASGGQVNWF. The DNA for the CDR3 is TGTGCCAGCAGCTTAGGGGCGTCAGGGGGACAGGTAAATTGGTTT. The genes are TRBV7-2 and TRBJ1-1; TRBD1 aligns across 8 bases. The V gene's germline CDR1 is SGHTA and CDR2 FQGNSA. The CDR3 totals 15 residues.